This T cell receptor beta chain was retrieved from a study of CD8+ T cells in alopecia areata. On the study more broadly: Severity scores in treated patients reflected the percentage of scalp affected.

Extraction of RNA preceded its reverse transcription into cDNA, which served as the sequencing template. Sequencing used immunoSEQ multiplex PCR; TCRdb keeps in-frame clones, though not all of them. The sample has some 100,000 clones, about 40% seen once. The CDR3 covers 13 residues. Trimming took off 6 bases at V and 3 bases at J, with 9 bases between the two ends. Per the germline V gene, CDR1 is SGDLS and CDR2 is YYNGEE. In regard to this clone: What it recognizes is unknown.

Study-wide results and limits: Numerous clones, expanded in lesions, remained in scalp and blood during tofacitinib. Tofacitinib significantly reduced both scalp clonality and expanded CD8+ clones among the top 100.

Treatment noted: oral pan-JAK inhibitor, 5-10 mg twice daily. Patients with alopecia areata provided lesional scalp punch biopsies as well as peripheral blood. The rearrangement uses TRBV9 and TRBJ2-2, with D uncertain. The sample consisted of CD8+ T cells sorted from blood, taken at week 24, from a patient treated with tofacitinib. The clonotype was recovered from a human donor with alopecia areata. The CDR3 bases are TGTGCCAGCATCGGCCAGGACACCGGGGAGCTGTTTTTT. This gives the protein CASIGQDTGELFF.